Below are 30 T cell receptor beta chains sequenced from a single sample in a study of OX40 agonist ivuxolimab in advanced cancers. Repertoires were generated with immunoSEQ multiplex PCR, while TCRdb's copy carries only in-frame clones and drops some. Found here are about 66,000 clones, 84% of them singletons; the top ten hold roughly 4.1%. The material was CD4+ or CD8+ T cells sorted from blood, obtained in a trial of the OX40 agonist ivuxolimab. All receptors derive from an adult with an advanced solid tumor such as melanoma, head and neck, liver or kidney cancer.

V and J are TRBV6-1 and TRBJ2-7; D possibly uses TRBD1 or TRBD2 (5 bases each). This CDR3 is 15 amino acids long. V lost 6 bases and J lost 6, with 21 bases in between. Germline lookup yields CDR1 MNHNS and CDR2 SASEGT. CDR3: CASRPDIRDGVEQYF. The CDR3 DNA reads TGTGCCAGCAGACCCGACATTAGGGACGGGGTCGAGCAGTACTTC.

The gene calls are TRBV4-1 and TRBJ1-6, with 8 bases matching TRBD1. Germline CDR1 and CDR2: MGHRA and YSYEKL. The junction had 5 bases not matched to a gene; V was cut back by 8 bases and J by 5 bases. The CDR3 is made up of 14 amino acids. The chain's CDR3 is CASADRVDNSPLHF. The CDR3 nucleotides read TGCGCCAGCGCGGACAGGGTGGATAATTCACCCCTCCACTTT.

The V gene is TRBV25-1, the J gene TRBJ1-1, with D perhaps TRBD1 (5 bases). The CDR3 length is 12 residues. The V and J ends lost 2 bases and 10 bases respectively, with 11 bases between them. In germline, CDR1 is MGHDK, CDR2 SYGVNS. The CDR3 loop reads CASSELGRVAFF. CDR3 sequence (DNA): TGTGCCAGCAGTGAACTCGGCAGGGTAGCTTTCTTT.

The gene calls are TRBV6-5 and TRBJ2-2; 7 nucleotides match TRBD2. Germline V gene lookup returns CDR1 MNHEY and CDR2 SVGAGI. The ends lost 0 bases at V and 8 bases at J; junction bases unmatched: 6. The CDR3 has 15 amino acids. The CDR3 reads CASSYSVTAGGELFF. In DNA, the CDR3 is TGTGCCAGCAGTTACTCTGTAACAGCGGGGGGGGAGCTGTTTTTT.

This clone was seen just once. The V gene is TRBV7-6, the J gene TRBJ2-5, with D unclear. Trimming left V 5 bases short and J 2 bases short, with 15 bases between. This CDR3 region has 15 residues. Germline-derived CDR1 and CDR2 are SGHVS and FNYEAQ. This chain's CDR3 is CASSPDPLLQETQYF. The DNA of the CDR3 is TGTGCCAGCAGCCCCGACCCACTCCTTCAAGAGACCCAGTACTTC.

Here the CDR3 DNA reads TGTGCCAGCAGCTTAGGGGGGCAGGGGACTGAAGCTTTCTTT. This gives the protein CASSLGGQGTEAFF. The J gene is TRBJ1-1, the V gene TRBV7-8; TRBD1 is a possible D gene (6 bases). V gave up 1 base and J gave up 5 bases, with 11 bases separating them. This CDR3 has 14 residues. The germline gives CDR1 SGHVS, CDR2 FQNEAQ.

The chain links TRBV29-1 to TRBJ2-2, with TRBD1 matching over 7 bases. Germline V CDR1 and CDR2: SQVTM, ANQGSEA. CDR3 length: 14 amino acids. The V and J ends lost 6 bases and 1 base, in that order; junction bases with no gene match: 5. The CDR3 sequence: CSVGDRKNTGELFF. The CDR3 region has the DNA TGCAGCGTAGGGGACAGAAAGAACACCGGGGAGCTGTTTTTT.

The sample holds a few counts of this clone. As DNA, the CDR3 is TGTGCCAGCAACCCCAGGACCCAAAACACCATATATTTT. Translated: CASNPRTQNTIYF. The V call is TRBV2, the J call TRBJ1-3; D remains unclear. V was clipped by 7 bases and J by 6 bases, with 13 bases between them. The CDR3 covers 13 residues. CDR1 is SNHLY, CDR2 FYNNEI, per germline.

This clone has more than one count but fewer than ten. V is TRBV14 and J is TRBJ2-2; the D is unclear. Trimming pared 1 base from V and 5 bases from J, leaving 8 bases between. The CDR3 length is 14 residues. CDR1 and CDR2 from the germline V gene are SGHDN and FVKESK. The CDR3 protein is CASSQVYGTGELFF. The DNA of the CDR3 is TGTGCCAGCAGCCAAGTATACGGGACCGGGGAGCTGTTTTTT. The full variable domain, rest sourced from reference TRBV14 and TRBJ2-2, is EAGVTQFPSHSVIEKGQTVTLRCDPISGHDNLYWYRRVMGKEIKFLLHFVKESKQDESGMPNNRFLAERTGGTYSTLKVQPAELEDSGVYFCASSQVYGTGELFFGEGSRLTVL.

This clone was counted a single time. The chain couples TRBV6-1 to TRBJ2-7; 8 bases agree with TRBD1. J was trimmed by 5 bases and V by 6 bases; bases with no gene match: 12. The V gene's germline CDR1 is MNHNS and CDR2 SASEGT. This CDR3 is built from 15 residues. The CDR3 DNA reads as TGTGCCAGCAGACCCGACAGGGGCATATACCACGAGCAGTACTTC. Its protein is CASRPDRGIYHEQYF.

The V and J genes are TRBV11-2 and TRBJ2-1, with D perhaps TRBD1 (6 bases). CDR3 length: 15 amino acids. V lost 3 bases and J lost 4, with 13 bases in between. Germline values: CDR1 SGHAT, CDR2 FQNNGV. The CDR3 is CASSLGQGLYNEQFF. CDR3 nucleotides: TGTGCCAGCAGCTTGGGGCAGGGGTTATACAATGAGCAGTTCTTC. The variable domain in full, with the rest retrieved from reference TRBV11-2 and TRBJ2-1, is EAGVAQSPRYKIIEKRQSVAFWCNPISGHATLYWYQQILGQGPKLLIQFQNNGVVDDSQLPKDRFSAERLKGVDSTLKIQPAKLEDSAVYLCASSLGQGLYNEQFFGPGTRLTVL.

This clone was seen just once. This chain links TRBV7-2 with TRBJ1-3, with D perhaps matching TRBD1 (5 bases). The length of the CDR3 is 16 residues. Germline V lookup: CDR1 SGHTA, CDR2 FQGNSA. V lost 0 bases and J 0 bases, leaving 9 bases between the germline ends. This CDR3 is CASSLAMGGSGNTIYF. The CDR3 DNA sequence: TGTGCCAGCAGCTTAGCCATGGGGGGCTCTGGAAACACCATATATTTT.

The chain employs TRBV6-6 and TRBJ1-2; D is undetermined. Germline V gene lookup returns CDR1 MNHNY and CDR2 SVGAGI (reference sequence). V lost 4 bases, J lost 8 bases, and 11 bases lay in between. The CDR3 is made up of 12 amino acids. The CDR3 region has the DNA TGTGCCAGCAGTTCCCTCATGCACGGCTACACCTTC. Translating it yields CASSSLMHGYTF.

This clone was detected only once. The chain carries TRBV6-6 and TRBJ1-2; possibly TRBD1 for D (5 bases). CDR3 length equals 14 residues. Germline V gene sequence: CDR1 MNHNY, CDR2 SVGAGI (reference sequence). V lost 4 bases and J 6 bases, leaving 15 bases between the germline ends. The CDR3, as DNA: TGTGCCAGCAGTTTGGGGGGGGGAGGGAATGGCTACACCTTC. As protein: CASSLGGGGNGYTF.

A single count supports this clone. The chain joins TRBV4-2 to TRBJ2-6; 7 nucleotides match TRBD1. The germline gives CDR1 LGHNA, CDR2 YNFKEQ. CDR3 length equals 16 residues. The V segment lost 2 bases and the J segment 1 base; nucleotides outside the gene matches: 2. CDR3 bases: TGTGCCAGCAGCCAATTGACAGGGTCTGGGGCCAACGTCCTGACTTTC. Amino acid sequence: CASSQLTGSGANVLTF.

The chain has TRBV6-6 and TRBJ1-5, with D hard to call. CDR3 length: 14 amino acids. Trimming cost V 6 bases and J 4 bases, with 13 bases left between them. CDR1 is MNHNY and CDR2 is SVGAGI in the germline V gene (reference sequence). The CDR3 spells CASSVGRGNQPQHF. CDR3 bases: TGTGCCAGCAGCGTGGGGAGAGGTAATCAGCCCCAGCATTTT.

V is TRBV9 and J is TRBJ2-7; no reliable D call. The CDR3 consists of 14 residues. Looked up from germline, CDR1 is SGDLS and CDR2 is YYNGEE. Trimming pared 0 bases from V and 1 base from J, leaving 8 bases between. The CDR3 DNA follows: TGTGCCAGCAGCGTAGGGGCTAGATCCTACGAGCAGTACTTC. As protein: CASSVGARSYEQYF.

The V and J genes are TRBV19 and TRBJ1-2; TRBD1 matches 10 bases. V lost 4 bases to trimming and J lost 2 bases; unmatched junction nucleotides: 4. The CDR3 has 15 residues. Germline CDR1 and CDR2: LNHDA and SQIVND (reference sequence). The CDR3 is CASSTDRGANYGYTF. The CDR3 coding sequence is TGTGCCAGTAGTACGGACAGGGGGGCCAACTATGGCTACACCTTC.

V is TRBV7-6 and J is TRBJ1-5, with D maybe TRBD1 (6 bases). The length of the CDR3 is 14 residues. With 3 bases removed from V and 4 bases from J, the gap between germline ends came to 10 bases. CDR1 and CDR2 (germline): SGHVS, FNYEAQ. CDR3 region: CASSLGAPNQPQHF. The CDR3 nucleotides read TGTGCCAGCAGCTTGGGGGCCCCAAATCAGCCCCAGCATTTT.

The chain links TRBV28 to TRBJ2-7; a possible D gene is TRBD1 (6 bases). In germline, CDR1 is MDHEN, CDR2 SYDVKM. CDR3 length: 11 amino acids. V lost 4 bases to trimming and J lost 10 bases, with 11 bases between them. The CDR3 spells CASSSWTDQYF. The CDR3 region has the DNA TGTGCCAGCAGTTCCTGGACAGACCAGTACTTC.

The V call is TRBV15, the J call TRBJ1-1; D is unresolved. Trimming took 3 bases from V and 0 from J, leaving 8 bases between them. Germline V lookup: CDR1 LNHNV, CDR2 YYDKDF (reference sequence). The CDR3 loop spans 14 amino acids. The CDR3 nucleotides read TGTGCCACCAGCAGCCTACGGGTGAACACTGAAGCTTTCTTT. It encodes CATSSLRVNTEAFF.

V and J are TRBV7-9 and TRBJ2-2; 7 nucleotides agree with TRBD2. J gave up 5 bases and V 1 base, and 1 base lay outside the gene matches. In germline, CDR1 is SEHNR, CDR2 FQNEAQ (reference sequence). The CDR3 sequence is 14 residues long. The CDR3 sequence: CASSLELATGELFF. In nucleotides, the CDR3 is TGTGCCAGCAGCTTAGAACTAGCGACCGGGGAGCTGTTTTTT.

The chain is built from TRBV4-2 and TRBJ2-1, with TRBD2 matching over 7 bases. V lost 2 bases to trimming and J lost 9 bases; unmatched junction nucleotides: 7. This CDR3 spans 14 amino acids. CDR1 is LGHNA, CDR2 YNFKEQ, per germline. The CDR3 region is CASSQRRDYGEQFF. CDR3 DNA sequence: TGTGCCAGCAGCCAACGCCGGGACTACGGTGAGCAGTTCTTC.

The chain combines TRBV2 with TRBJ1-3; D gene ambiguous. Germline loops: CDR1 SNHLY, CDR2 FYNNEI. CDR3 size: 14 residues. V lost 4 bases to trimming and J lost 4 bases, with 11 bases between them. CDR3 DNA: TGTGCCAGCAGTGGTTATGGTAGGGGAAACACCATATATTTT. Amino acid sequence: CASSGYGRGNTIYF.

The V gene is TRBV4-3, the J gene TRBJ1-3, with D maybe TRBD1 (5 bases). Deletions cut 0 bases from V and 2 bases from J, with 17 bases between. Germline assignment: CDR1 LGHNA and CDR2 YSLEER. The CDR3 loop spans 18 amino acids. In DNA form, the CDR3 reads TGCGCCAGCAGCCAAGAGGGAGGGGCAGGGCTCACTGGAAACACCATATATTTT. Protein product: CASSQEGGAGLTGNTIYF.

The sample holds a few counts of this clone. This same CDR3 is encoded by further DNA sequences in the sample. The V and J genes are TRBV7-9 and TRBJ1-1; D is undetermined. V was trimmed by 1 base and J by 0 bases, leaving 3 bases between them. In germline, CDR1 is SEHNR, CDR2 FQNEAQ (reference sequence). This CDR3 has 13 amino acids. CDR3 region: CASSLDMNTEAFF. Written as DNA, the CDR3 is TGTGCCAGCAGCTTAGATATGAACACTGAAGCTTTCTTT.

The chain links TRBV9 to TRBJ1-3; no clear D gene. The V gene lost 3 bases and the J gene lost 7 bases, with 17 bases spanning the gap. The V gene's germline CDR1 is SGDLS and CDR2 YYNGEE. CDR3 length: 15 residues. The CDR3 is CASSADRSSWNTIYF. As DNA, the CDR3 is TGTGCCAGCAGCGCCGACCGGAGCTCGTGGAACACCATATATTTT.

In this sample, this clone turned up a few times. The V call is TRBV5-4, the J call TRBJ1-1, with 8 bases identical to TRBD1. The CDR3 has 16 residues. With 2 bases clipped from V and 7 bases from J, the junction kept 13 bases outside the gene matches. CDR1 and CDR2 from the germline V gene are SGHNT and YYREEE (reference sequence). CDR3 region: CASSFGSRTGPFEAFF. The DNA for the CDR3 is TGTGCCAGCAGCTTCGGGTCCCGGACAGGGCCTTTTGAAGCTTTCTTT.

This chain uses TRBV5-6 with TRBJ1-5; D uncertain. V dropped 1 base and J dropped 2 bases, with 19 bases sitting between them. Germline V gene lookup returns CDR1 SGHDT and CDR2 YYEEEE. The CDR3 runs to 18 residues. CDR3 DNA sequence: TGTGCCAGCAGCTTGATGAGGGAACAATGGGGAGGCAATCAGCCCCAGCATTTT. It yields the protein CASSLMREQWGGNQPQHF.

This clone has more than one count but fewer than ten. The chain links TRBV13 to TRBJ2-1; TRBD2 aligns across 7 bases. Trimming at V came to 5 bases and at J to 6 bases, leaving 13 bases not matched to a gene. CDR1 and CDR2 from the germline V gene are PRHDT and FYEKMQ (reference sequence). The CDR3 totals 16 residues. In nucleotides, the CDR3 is TGTGCCAGCAGCCCACGCTTTCAGCGGGGTACCAATGAGCAGTTCTTC. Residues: CASSPRFQRGTNEQFF.